Sequencing of this TCR beta chain was carried out in a study of CD8 T cells in ankylosing spondylitis. Study conclusions and caveats: Reports say disease-linked clones showed up significantly more in matched ankylosing spondylitis synovial fluid. Roughly eight highly homologous variants made up a TCR beta motif that seemed to typify ankylosing spondylitis blood. A CD8+ phenotype characterized the disease-linked clones, which were relatively rare in peripheral blood.

5'-RACE, quantitative and with molecular barcodes, yielded the TCR beta libraries. TCRdb re-called the 5' RACE reads through MiXCR, storing one row per CDR3 protein. This sample carries 36,000 or so distinct CDR3 sequences, 11% of them seen once, and the ten largest clones take around 21%. Details on this clonotype: Its antigen is unknown.

The CDR3 has 14 residues. The V gene end was trimmed by 3 bases and the J gene end by 9 bases; junction bases not matched to a gene: 6. The source is a male donor with ankylosing spondylitis. The sample comprised synovial fluid, either unsorted or a sorted T cell fraction (not recorded which). The chain couples TRBV12-3 or TRBV12-4 to TRBJ2-1; 9 bases map to TRBD1. The CDR3 spells CASSFGTGIGEQFF. For the CDR3, the DNA is TGTGCCAGCAGTTTTGGGACAGGGATAGGTGAGCAGTTCTTC.